The 16 T cell receptor beta chains reported below all come from one sample, sequenced in a study of blood T cell repertoires in COVID-19. Sequencing was performed with immunoSEQ multiplex PCR; in TCRdb, only in-frame clones are kept and a portion is missing. The table shows fewer than 400,000 clones, with around nine tenths occurring only once. The sequencing input was peripheral blood. The source is a human donor in a cohort sampled during active COVID-19.

The chain employs TRBV19 and TRBJ1-3, with D unclear. The CDR3 runs to 13 residues. V was cut by 7 bases and J by 4 bases, with 11 bases left in between. From germline, CDR1 is LNHDA and CDR2 SQIVND (reference sequence). The CDR3 loop is CASTPTSGNTIYF. The CDR3 bases are TGTGCCAGTACCCCAACGAGCGGAAACACCATATATTTT.

CDR3 in DNA: TGTGCCAGCAGCTCCGGGACTGCAGGTAGATTCTACAATGAGCAGTTCTTC. Residues: CASSSGTAGRFYNEQFF. The rearrangement links TRBV5-5 to TRBJ2-1; maybe TRBD2 (6 bases). There are 17 residues in the CDR3. Trimming removed 3 bases at V and 3 bases at J, with 19 bases between. Germline V lookup: CDR1 SGHKS, CDR2 YYEKEE (reference sequence).

The genes are TRBV5-1 and TRBJ2-6; perhaps TRBD1 as D (6 bases). Trimming left V 5 bases short and J 2 bases short, with 11 bases between. Looked up from germline, CDR1 is SGHRS and CDR2 is YFSETQ. This CDR3 region has 15 residues. The DNA of the CDR3 is TGCGCCAGCAGGGACAGCTTCCCTGGGGCCAACGTCCTGACTTTC. Its protein is CASRDSFPGANVLTF.

This rearrangement joins TRBV30 to TRBJ1-1; the match to TRBD1 covers 8 bases. The germline V gene encodes CDR1 GTSNPN and CDR2 SVGIG (reference sequence). V trimming: 5 bases; J trimming: 6 bases; junction bases outside the gene matches: 14. CDR3 length equals 15 residues. Here the CDR3 DNA reads TGTGCCTGGGATTCGCGGCAGGGGGCTGTACCTGAAGCTTTCTTT. Translation: CAWDSRQGAVPEAFF.

This clone was counted a single time. This sequence joins TRBV7-3 and TRBJ2-1; D perhaps matches TRBD2 (6 bases). Germline loops: CDR1 SGHTA, CDR2 FQGTGA. The V end was cut by 4 bases, the J end by 8 bases, with 18 bases between. The CDR3 sequence is 15 residues long. CDR3 DNA: TGTGCCAGCAGCTCGGGTCTTAGGAGGGGACATGAGCAGTTCTTC. Residues: CASSSGLRRGHEQFF.

The chain has TRBV7-2 and TRBJ2-7; a weak D match, TRBD2 (5 bases). Germline-derived CDR1 and CDR2 are SGHTA and FQGNSA. V dropped 5 bases and J dropped 7 bases, with 24 bases sitting between them. CDR3 length equals 16 residues. The DNA for the CDR3 is TGTGCCAGCAGCGCGCCCCAACGCGCAGGTTCGGGGGAGCAGTACTTC. It translates to CASSAPQRAGSGEQYF.

The V gene is TRBV10-3, the J gene TRBJ2-3, with D perhaps TRBD1 (6 bases). The CDR3 length is 16 residues. Germline CDR1 reads ENHRY; CDR2 reads SYGVKD. V gave up 6 bases and J gave up 1 base, with 17 bases separating them. CDR3 DNA sequence: TGTGCCATCAGCGTAGGACAGTTCTCACGCACAGATACGCAGTATTTT. It translates to CAISVGQFSRTDTQYF.

This clone was detected only once. This chain joins TRBV5-1 and TRBJ1-3; D ambiguous. Germline V gives CDR1 SGHRS, CDR2 YFSETQ. CDR3 length: 15 residues. The V and J ends lost 0 bases and 4 bases respectively, with 11 bases between them. CDR3 bases: TGCGCCAGCAGCTTGGCGCTGGGCCTCGGAAACACCATATATTTT. Its protein is CASSLALGLGNTIYF.

The rearrangement joins TRBV2 to TRBJ2-7, with TRBD1 as a possible D gene (6 bases). This CDR3 comprises 15 residues. Trimming pared 5 bases from V and 0 bases from J, leaving 14 bases between. Germline V gives CDR1 SNHLY, CDR2 FYNNEI. The CDR3 region is CASSLDRTASYEQYF. In nucleotides, the CDR3 is TGTGCCAGCAGTTTAGATAGGACAGCCTCCTACGAGCAGTACTTC.

The V call is TRBV19, the J call TRBJ2-4; 8 bases map to TRBD1. Trimming removed 5 bases from V and 9 bases from J; junction bases left unmatched: 12. CDR1 and CDR2 from the germline V gene are LNHDA and SQIVND (reference sequence). The CDR3 spans 15 residues. DNA for the CDR3: TGTGCCAGTAGTTCCTCCGGGACAGGTGGGAGCATTCAGTACTTC. Its protein product is CASSSSGTGGSIQYF.

The V and J genes are TRBV7-3 and TRBJ2-5; D gene ambiguous. The V end was cut by 4 bases, the J end by 2 bases, with 8 bases between. Germline CDR1 and CDR2: SGHTA and FQGTGA. This CDR3 region has 13 residues. CDR3 sequence (DNA): TGTGCCAGCAGCTCGTCCCCTCAAGAGACCCAGTACTTC. Translating gives CASSSSPQETQYF.

The V call is TRBV2, the J call TRBJ2-2, with a tentative D call TRBD2 (6 bases). This CDR3 region has 14 residues. Germline CDR1 SNHLY, CDR2 FYNNEI. V gave up 8 bases and J gave up 1 base, with 11 bases separating them. The CDR3 DNA follows: TGTGCCAGCGGGCGGGACGTGAACACCGGGGAGCTGTTTTTT. It is translated as CASGRDVNTGELFF.

The chain links TRBV5-5 to TRBJ2-7; TRBD1 matches at 10 bases. CDR1 and CDR2 (germline): SGHKS, YYEKEE (reference sequence). V lost 2 bases and J lost 4; bases outside the gene matches: 9. CDR3 length: 16 residues. This CDR3 is CASSFAGTGVRYEQYF. CDR3 in DNA: TGTGCCAGCAGCTTTGCCGGGACAGGGGTAAGGTACGAGCAGTACTTC.

J is TRBJ2-5 and V is TRBV30; D is possibly TRBD1 (5 bases). CDR1 GTSNPN and CDR2 SVGIG come from the germline V gene (reference sequence). Trimming cost V 7 bases and J 5 bases, with 20 bases left between them. The CDR3 extends over 14 amino acids. The CDR3 DNA follows: TGTGCCTTCGGAAATACAGGAATCGGCGAGACCCAGTACTTC. Translating it yields CAFGNTGIGETQYF.

The chain carries TRBV4-1 and TRBJ1-2; 7 nucleotides match TRBD1. The J segment lost 2 bases and the V segment lost 2 bases, leaving 14 bases of the junction unmatched. Germline V gene sequence: CDR1 MGHRA, CDR2 YSYEKL. The CDR3 has 18 amino acids. The CDR3 spells CASSQPDSTGWGNYGYTF. CDR3 nucleotides: TGCGCCAGCAGCCAACCCGACTCGACAGGGTGGGGAAACTATGGCTACACCTTC.

V usage is TRBV30 and J usage is TRBJ2-4, with 7 positions matching TRBD1. The junction had 5 bases not matched to a gene; V was cut back by 5 bases and J by 4 bases. The CDR3 spans 13 residues. The germline V gene encodes CDR1 GTSNPN and CDR2 SVGIG (reference sequence). The CDR3: CAWFPTGKNIQYF. In DNA form, the CDR3 reads TGTGCCTGGTTCCCGACAGGGAAAAACATTCAGTACTTC.